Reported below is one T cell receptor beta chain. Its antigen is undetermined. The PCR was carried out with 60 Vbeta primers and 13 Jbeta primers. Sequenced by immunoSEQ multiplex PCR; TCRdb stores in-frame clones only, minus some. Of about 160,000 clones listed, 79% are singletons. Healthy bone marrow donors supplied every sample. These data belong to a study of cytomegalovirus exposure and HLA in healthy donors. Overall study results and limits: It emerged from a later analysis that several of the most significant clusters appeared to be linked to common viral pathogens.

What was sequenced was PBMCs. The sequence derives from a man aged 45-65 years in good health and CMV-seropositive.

CDR3 DNA sequence: TGTGCCAGTAGTATAGGTGGGACTAGCGGTGACTACGAGCAGTACTTC. Its protein is CASSIGGTSGDYEQYF. V and J are TRBV19 and TRBJ2-7, with 11 bases identical to TRBD2. Germline values: CDR1 LNHDA, CDR2 SQIVND (reference sequence). After removal of 1 base from V and 3 bases from J, the junction contained 5 bases not matched to a gene. There are 16 residues in the CDR3.